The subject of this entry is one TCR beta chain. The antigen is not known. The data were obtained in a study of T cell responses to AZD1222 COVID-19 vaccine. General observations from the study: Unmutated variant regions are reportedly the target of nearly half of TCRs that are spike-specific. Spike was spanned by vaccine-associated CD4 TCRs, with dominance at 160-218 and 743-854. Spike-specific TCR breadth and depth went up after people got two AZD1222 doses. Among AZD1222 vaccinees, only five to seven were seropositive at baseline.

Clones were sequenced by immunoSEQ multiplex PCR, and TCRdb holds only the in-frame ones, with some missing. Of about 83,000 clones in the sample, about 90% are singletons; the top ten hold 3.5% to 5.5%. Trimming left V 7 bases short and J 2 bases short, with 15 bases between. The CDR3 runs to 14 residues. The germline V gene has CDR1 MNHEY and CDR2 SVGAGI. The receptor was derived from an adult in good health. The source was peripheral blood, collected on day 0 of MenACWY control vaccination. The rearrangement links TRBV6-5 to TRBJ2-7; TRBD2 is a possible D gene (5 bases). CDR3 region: CASTLEATAYEQYF. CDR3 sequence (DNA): TGTGCCAGCACCTTGGAGGCTACCGCCTACGAGCAGTACTTC.